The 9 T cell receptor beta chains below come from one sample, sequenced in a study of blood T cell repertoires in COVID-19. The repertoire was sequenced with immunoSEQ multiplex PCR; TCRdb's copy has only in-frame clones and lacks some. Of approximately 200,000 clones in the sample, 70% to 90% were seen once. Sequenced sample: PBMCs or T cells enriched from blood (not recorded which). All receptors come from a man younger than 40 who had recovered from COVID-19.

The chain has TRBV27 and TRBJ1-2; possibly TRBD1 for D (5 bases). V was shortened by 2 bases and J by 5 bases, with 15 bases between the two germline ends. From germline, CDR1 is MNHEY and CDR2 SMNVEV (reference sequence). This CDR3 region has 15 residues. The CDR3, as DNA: TGTGCCAGCAGTTTAGGGATAGGGGTGGGGTATGGCTACACCTTC. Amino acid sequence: CASSLGIGVGYGYTF.

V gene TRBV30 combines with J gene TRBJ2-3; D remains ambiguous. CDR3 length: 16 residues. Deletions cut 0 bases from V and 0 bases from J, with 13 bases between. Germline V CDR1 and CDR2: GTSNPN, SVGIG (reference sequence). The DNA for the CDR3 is TGTGCCTGGAGTGTGGGCAGGTCAGCTAGCACAGATACGCAGTATTTT. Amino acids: CAWSVGRSASTDTQYF. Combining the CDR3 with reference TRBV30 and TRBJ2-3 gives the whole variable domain SQTIHQWPATLVQPVGSPLSLECTVEGTSNPNLYWYRQAAGRGLQLLFYSVGIGQISSEVPQNLSASRPQDRQFILSSKKLLLSDSGFYLCAWSVGRSASTDTQYFGPGTRLTVL.

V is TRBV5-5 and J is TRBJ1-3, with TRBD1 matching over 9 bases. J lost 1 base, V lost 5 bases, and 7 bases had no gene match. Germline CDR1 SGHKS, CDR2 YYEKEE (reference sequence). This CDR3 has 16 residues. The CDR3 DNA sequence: TGTGCCAGCAGGACAAACAGGGGGCTTTCTGGAAACACCATATATTTT. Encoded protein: CASRTNRGLSGNTIYF.

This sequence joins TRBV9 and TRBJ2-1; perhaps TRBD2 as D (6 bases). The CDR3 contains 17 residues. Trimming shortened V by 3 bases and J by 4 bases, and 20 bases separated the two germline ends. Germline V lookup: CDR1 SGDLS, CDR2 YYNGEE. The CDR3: CASSGSRRGAGYNEQFF. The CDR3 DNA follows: TGTGCCAGCAGCGGAAGTCGTCGAGGGGCGGGGTACAATGAGCAGTTCTTC.

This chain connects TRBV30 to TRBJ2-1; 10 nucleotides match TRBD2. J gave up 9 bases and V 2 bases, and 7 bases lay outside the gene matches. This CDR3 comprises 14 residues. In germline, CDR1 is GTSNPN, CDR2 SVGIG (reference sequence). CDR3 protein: CAWSSGGAYSEQFF. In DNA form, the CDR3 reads TGTGCCTGGAGTAGCGGGGGGGCTTATAGTGAGCAGTTCTTC.

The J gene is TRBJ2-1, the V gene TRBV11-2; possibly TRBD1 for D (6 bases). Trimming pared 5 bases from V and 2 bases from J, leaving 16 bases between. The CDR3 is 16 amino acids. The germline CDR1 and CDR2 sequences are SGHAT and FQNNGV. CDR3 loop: CASSVFRGGAYNEQFF. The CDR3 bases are TGTGCCAGCAGCGTATTCAGGGGTGGCGCCTACAATGAGCAGTTCTTC.

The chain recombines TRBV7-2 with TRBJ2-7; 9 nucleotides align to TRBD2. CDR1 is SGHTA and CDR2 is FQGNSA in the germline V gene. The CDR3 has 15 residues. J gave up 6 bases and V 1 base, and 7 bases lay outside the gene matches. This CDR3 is CASSLGGAGGGEQYF. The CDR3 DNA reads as TGTGCCAGCAGCTTAGGGGGAGCGGGAGGAGGCGAGCAGTACTTC.

CDR3: CASSPRLDNEQFF. Here the CDR3 DNA reads TGTGCCAGCTCACCACGGCTAGACAATGAGCAGTTCTTC. This chain uses TRBV18 with TRBJ2-1; no definite D call. Germline V gene data show CDR1 as KGHSH and CDR2 as LQKENI. V was clipped by 1 base and J by 5 bases, with 6 bases between them. This CDR3 has 13 residues.

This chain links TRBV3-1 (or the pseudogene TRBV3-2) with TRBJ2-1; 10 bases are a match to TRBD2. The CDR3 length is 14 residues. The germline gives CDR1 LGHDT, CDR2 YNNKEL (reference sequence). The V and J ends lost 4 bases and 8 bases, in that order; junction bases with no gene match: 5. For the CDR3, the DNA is TGTGCCAGCAGCCGAAGCGGGGGGGCCGATGAGCAGTTCTTC. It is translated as CASSRSGGADEQFF.